Reported below is one T cell receptor beta chain. Its antigen is currently unknown. Assay used: immunoSEQ multiplex PCR; TCRdb lists only in-frame clones, some missing. The sample includes approximately 100,000 clones, 90% of them seen just once. These data are taken from a study of T cell responses to AZD1222 COVID-19 vaccine. This CDR3 region has 15 residues. V was cut by 0 bases and J by 5 bases, with 12 bases left in between. Germline lookup yields CDR1 MNHEY and CDR2 SVGAGI. Study-wide results and caveats: Donors skewed white British and female; clonal diversity was possibly underestimated. The repertoires were collected only after the peak T cell response. Among AZD1222 vaccinees, only six or seven were seropositive at baseline.

The gene calls are TRBV6-5 and TRBJ2-3; weak D call: TRBD1 (5 bases). The sequence was obtained from an adult who received the AZD1222 COVID-19 vaccine. Source: peripheral blood, taken 28 days after the second AZD1222 dose. The CDR3 sequence: CASSYSQGRGDTQYF. Written as DNA, the CDR3 is TGTGCCAGCAGTTACTCTCAGGGAAGAGGAGATACGCAGTATTTT.